The 24 T cell receptor beta chains below were found in one sample sequenced in a study of blood T cells in healthy people across ages (dated by TCRdb to about 2015). Library method: 5' RACE. Sequenced using an Illumina HiSeq 2500. A second PCR of roughly 7 to 11 cycles was performed with a sample-barcoded 5' primer and a J-beta primer mix. In-frame beta chains were kept once TCRdb had trimmed the public reads at Q25 with fastp and called clones with MiXCR. Every CDR3 protein is listed once, alongside the most common genes and DNA of its rows. Present in this sample are some 1 million distinct CDR3 sequences, 35% to 55% of which were seen just once. Approximately 20% of the sample is in the top ten clones. The specimen was blood. The source is a woman aged 60-75 years in good health.

In its sample, this clonotype was seen a few times. CDR3 bases: TGTGCCAGCAGTGAACGAGGGAGGGGGGCCTACAATGAGCAGTTCTTC. Amino acids: CASSERGRGAYNEQFF. This chain links TRBV2 with TRBJ2-1; possible D gene TRBD2, 7 bases. Trimming removed 2 bases at V and 2 bases at J, with 13 bases between. Germline-derived CDR1 and CDR2 are SNHLY and FYNNEI. This CDR3 is 16 amino acids long.

This clonotype appeared a few times. The J gene is TRBJ2-5, the V gene TRBV5-1; D possibly corresponds to TRBD2 (6 bases). The end of the DNA fits TRBJ2-7 better, so the J call may be wrong. The CDR3 has 13 residues. Germline V lookup: CDR1 SGHRS, CDR2 YFSETQ. CDR3 nucleotides: TGCGCCAGCAGCACGGCGGACTACAACGAGCAGTACTTC. Protein sequence: CASSTADYNEQYF.

This clonotype was found many times. The chain joins TRBV4-1 to TRBJ2-5; 8 bases match TRBD2. There are 14 residues in the CDR3. CDR1 is MGHRA, CDR2 YSYEKL, per germline. J lost 7 bases, V lost 0 bases, and 4 bases had no gene match. DNA of the CDR3: TGCGCCAGCAGCCAAGATGAGGGACTAGGGACCCAGTACTTC. Translating gives CASSQDEGLGTQYF.

The rearrangement uses TRBV21-1 and TRBJ2-1; TRBD2, the D gene given by the table, was not confirmed from the DNA. TRBV21-1 is a recognized pseudogene. The CDR3 is 20 amino acids. The CDR3 DNA reads TGTGCCAGCAGCAGGCCTACCGGGACTAGCGGGACTGTATCCTACAATGAGCAGTTCTTC. Encoded protein: CASSRPTGTSGTVSYNEQFF.

CDR3 sequence (DNA): TGTGCTAGTGGCCTCGTAGCGGGAGGGTACAATGAGCAGTTCTTC. Its protein is CASGLVAGGYNEQFF. The chain is built from TRBV12-5 and TRBJ2-1; 11 nucleotides line up with TRBD2. Unmatched junction bases numbered 5, after V lost 6 bases and J lost 4 bases. The CDR3 has 15 amino acids. CDR1 is LGHNT, CDR2 FRNRAP, per germline.

This clonotype came up a few times. This chain joins TRBV2 and TRBJ2-1; D is possibly TRBD2 (6 bases). V lost 6 bases, J lost 7 bases, and 13 bases lay in between. Germline CDR1 reads SNHLY; CDR2 reads FYNNEI. CDR3 length: 13 residues. CDR3 coding DNA: TGTGCCAGCAGAGACCCGACTAGAAATGAGCAGTTCTTC. It yields the protein CASRDPTRNEQFF. Together with reference TRBV2 and TRBJ2-1, the CDR3 gives the full variable domain: EPEVTQTPSHQVTQMGQEVILRCVPISNHLYFYWYRQILGQKVEFLVSFYNNEISEKSEIFDDQFSVERPDGSNFTLKIRSTKLEDSAMYFCASRDPTRNEQFFGPGTRLTVL.

V usage is TRBV6-5 and J usage is TRBJ2-3; 9 bases match TRBD2. The CDR3 spans 16 residues. Losses at the gene ends were 6 bases for V and 2 bases for J; bases not matched to a gene: 9. Germline V gene sequence: CDR1 MNHEY, CDR2 SVGAGI. The CDR3 DNA follows: TGTGCCAGCAGGGCTAGCGGGGTCGATTACACAGATACGCAGTATTTT. It yields the protein CASRASGVDYTDTQYF.

The chain employs TRBV7-2 and TRBJ1-6; D remains unclear. From germline, CDR1 is SGHTA and CDR2 FQGNSA. Trimming cost V 1 base and J 2 bases, with 9 bases left between them. This CDR3 region has 16 residues. CDR3 DNA sequence: TGTGCCAGCAGCTTAGTTCAAGCTACCTATAATTCACCCCTCCACTTT. This codes for CASSLVQATYNSPLHF.

The chain has TRBV6-6 and TRBJ2-5, with TRBD2 matching over 7 bases. The germline CDR1 and CDR2 sequences are MNHNY and SVGAGI (reference sequence). The CDR3 loop spans 14 amino acids. The J segment lost 5 bases and the V segment lost 7 bases, leaving 10 bases of the junction unmatched. The CDR3 sequence: CASTTSTSSETQYF. The DNA of the CDR3 is TGTGCCAGCACCACCTCGACTAGCTCGGAGACCCAGTACTTC.

The chain combines TRBV4-1 with TRBJ2-5; 10 bases map to TRBD2. The CDR3 has 18 residues. The V gene end was trimmed by 3 bases and the J gene end by 2 bases; junction bases not matched to a gene: 12. Germline V lookup: CDR1 MGHRA, CDR2 YSYEKL. The CDR3 region has the DNA TGCGCCAGCAGCCACCCGACCCGGACTAGCGGAGATCAAGAGACCCAGTACTTC. Its protein product is CASSHPTRTSGDQETQYF.

In its sample, this clonotype was seen many times. This chain uses TRBV12-3 or TRBV12-4 with TRBJ2-7; weak D call: TRBD1 (6 bases). The CDR3 covers 15 residues. Trimming shortened V by 2 bases and J by 4 bases, and 15 bases separated the two germline ends. The CDR3 region is CASSLNPGHRYEQYF. CDR3 sequence (DNA): TGTGCCAGCAGTTTAAATCCGGGACATAGGTACGAGCAGTACTTC.

The chain links TRBV13 to TRBJ1-1; 7 bases agree with TRBD1. Germline CDR1 and CDR2: PRHDT and FYEKMQ (reference sequence). With V trimmed by 0 bases and J by 1 base, 11 bases remained unmatched. CDR3 length equals 18 residues. The DNA for the CDR3 is TGTGCCAGCAGCTTAGGCCTAGGGCAGGGGGAGGCGAACACTGAAGCTTTCTTT. It yields the protein CASSLGLGQGEANTEAFF.

This clonotype was counted many times. As DNA, the CDR3 is TGCGCCAGCAGCTTGGGACTAGCGGGAGGATCCTACAATGAGCAGTTCTTC. It specifies CASSLGLAGGSYNEQFF. This chain joins TRBV5-1 and TRBJ2-1, with 13 nucleotides matching TRBD2. This CDR3 region has 17 residues. The V gene end was trimmed by 0 bases and the J gene end by 1 base; junction bases not matched to a gene: 1. Germline V CDR1 and CDR2: SGHRS, YFSETQ.

The chain couples TRBV14 to TRBJ1-2; D unclear. Germline assignment: CDR1 SGHDN and CDR2 FVKESK. V gave up 0 bases and J gave up 3 bases, with 14 bases separating them. The CDR3 totals 16 residues. This CDR3 is CASSQDPRIGHYGYTF. Here the CDR3 DNA reads TGTGCCAGCAGCCAAGATCCCAGGATAGGGCACTATGGCTACACCTTC.

This clonotype was seen only a few times. The CDR3 DNA reads TGCAGTGCTAGAGGCCAAAATCTCGGCGAGCAGTACTTC. Its protein product is CSARGQNLGEQYF. This chain joins TRBV20-1 and TRBJ2-4; no reliable D call. The J call may not be correct, given that the DNA end is closer to TRBJ2-7. Per the germline V gene, CDR1 is DFQATT and CDR2 is SNEGSKA (reference sequence). This CDR3 is built from 13 residues.

The rearrangement links TRBV7-7 to TRBJ2-1, with D unresolved. The CDR3 spans 15 residues. V dropped 5 bases and J dropped 2 bases, with 13 bases sitting between them. Germline V gene data show CDR1 as SSHAT and CDR2 as FNYEAQ (reference sequence). The CDR3 loop is CASSLDASTYNEQFF. CDR3 DNA sequence: TGTGCCAGCAGCCTTGATGCGTCCACCTACAATGAGCAGTTCTTC. Drawing the rest from reference TRBV7-7 and TRBJ2-1, the complete variable domain is GAGVSQSPRYKVTKRGQDVTLRCDPISSHATLYWYQQALGQGPEFLTYFNYEAQPDKSGLPSDRFSAERPEGSISTLTIQRTEQRDSAMYRCASSLDASTYNEQFFGPGTRLTVL.

In the case of this clonotype: A much bigger clone sits one base away, suggesting this may be a read error. V and J are TRBV7-2 and TRBJ2-5; a weak D match, TRBD1 (5 bases). Germline CDR1 and CDR2: SGHTA and FQGNSA. Trimming left V 3 bases short and J 4 bases short, with 9 bases between. CDR3 length equals 13 residues. The CDR3 spells CTSSFVGAETQYF. The CDR3 DNA reads TGTACCAGCAGCTTCGTAGGGGCAGAGACCCAGTACTTC.

V usage is TRBV7-9 and J usage is TRBJ1-1, with a tentative D call TRBD1 (6 bases). The V gene lost 5 bases and the J gene lost 5 bases, with 12 bases spanning the gap. The CDR3 runs to 13 residues. CDR1 SEHNR and CDR2 FQNEAQ come from the germline V gene (reference sequence). The CDR3 sequence is CASSPRGATEAFF. CDR3 nucleotide sequence: TGTGCCAGCAGCCCTCGGGGGGCAACTGAAGCTTTCTTT.

This clonotype was picked up a small number of times. The chain is built from TRBV29-1 and TRBJ2-1, with 9 bases that match TRBD2. J was trimmed by 6 bases and V by 8 bases; bases with no gene match: 20. This CDR3 comprises 17 residues. Germline assignment: CDR1 SQVTM and CDR2 ANQGSEA. CDR3 loop: CSTLAGARGTQVNEQFF. The CDR3 DNA reads TGCAGCACCTTAGCGGGAGCGAGGGGGACCCAGGTCAATGAGCAGTTCTTC.

The chain links TRBV14 to TRBJ1-6; a weak D match, TRBD1 (5 bases). This CDR3 region has 13 residues. Germline CDR1 and CDR2: SGHDN and FVKESK. V was pared by 1 base and J by 15 bases, with 13 bases between. The CDR3 reads CASSQAQGRLLHF. The CDR3 bases are TGTGCCAGCAGCCAAGCTCAGGGTCGGCTCCTCCACTTT. Full variable domain (remainder filled in from reference TRBV14 and TRBJ1-6): EAGVTQFPSHSVIEKGQTVTLRCDPISGHDNLYWYRRVMGKEIKFLLHFVKESKQDESGMPNNRFLAERTGGTYSTLKVQPAELEDSGVYFCASSQAQGRLLHFGNGTRLTVT.

The genes are TRBV29-1 and TRBJ2-7; maybe TRBD2 (5 bases). Germline CDR1 reads SQVTM; CDR2 reads ANQGSEA. The CDR3 has 13 amino acids. Trimming left V 0 bases short and J 1 base short, with 7 bases between. The CDR3 nucleotides read TGCAGCGTTGAAGATCGGAGGTCCTACGAGCAGTACTTC. Protein sequence: CSVEDRRSYEQYF.

This clonotype was recorded a few times. The chain links TRBV7-2 to TRBJ2-5, with D perhaps TRBD2 (6 bases). The CDR3 is made up of 16 amino acids. Trimming left V 8 bases short and J 1 base short, with 20 bases between. Per the germline V gene, CDR1 is SGHTA and CDR2 is FQGNSA. The CDR3: CASSKLPGLLQETQYF. The CDR3 bases are TGTGCCAGCTCAAAATTACCGGGACTCCTCCAAGAGACCCAGTACTTC.

This chain connects TRBV9 to TRBJ2-2; D is undetermined. The germline CDR1 and CDR2 sequences are SGDLS and YYNGEE. This CDR3 has 13 amino acids. With 4 bases removed from V and 4 bases from J, the gap between germline ends came to 8 bases. This CDR3 reads CASSPTFTGELFF. Here the CDR3 DNA reads TGTGCCAGCAGCCCCACGTTCACCGGGGAGCTGTTTTTT.

There are a few counts of this clonotype. The genes are TRBV20-1 and TRBJ2-4; D remains ambiguous. The J call could be wrong; TRBJ2-7 is a better fit for the DNA end. The CDR3 loop spans 12 amino acids. CDR1 is DFQATT and CDR2 is SNEGSKA in the germline V gene (reference sequence). The CDR3 region is CSASLGPNEQYF. The CDR3 DNA follows: TGCAGTGCCTCCTTAGGTCCCAACGAGCAGTACTTC.